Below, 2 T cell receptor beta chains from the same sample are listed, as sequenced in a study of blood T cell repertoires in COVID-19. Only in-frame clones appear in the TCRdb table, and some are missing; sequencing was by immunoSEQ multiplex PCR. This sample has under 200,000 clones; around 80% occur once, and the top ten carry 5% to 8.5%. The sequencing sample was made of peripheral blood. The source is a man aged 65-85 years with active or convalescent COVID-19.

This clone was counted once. Here the CDR3 DNA reads TGTGCCAGCAGTCAGGCAGGGTTCGACGAGCAGTACTTC. As protein: CASSQAGFDEQYF. This rearrangement joins TRBV12-3 or TRBV12-4 to TRBJ2-7; tentative D call: TRBD1 (5 bases). V was shortened by 5 bases and J by 5 bases, with 13 bases between the two germline ends. This CDR3 is built from 13 residues.

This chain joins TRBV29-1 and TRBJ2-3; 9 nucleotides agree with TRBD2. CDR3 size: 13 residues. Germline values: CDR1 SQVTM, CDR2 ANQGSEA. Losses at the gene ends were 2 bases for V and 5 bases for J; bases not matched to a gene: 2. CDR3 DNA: TGCAGCGTTGAACGCGGGAGGGGAGATACGCAGTATTTT. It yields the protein CSVERGRGDTQYF.